This T cell receptor beta chain was sequenced in a study of blood T cell repertoires in COVID-19. The V end lost 4 bases, the J end lost 3 bases, and 16 bases lay between the germline ends. The CDR3 runs 16 residues. Germline V gene data show CDR1 as MNHEY and CDR2 as SMNVEV (reference sequence). Original processing notes: Researchers report that nucleated cell counts were estimated from reference gene primer amplification. The repertoire was sequenced with immunoSEQ multiplex PCR; TCRdb's copy has only in-frame clones and lacks some. The D gene and trimming were derived from the DNA, and the V and J assignments and clone size from that table. The sample contains about 86,000 clones, roughly 80% of which appear only once.

The sequence was collected from a man in his 70s with acute or convalescent COVID-19. The genes are TRBV27 and TRBJ1-5; D unresolved. The sample was peripheral blood. CDR3 nucleotides: TGTGCCAGCAGTTCCTCCGGGGAGGGTAACAATCAGCCCCAGCATTTT. Translation: CASSSSGEGNNQPQHF.